Listed below are T cell receptor beta chains from one sample, sequenced in a study of blood T cell repertoires in COVID-19. Profiled with immunoSEQ multiplex PCR; TCRdb holds only in-frame clones, not every one. In the table there are a few hundred thousand clones, approximately 90% of which are singletons. Material for sequencing was PBMCs or T cells enriched from blood (not recorded which). These receptors all stem from a woman under 30 who had recovered from COVID-19. CDR3s leave out the opening cysteine and the closing phenylalanine or tryptophan. Fields, in order: V gene, J gene, CDR3 protein.

>TRBV6-5|TRBJ2-5
ASRKGQGGETQY
>TRBV29-1|TRBJ2-1
SGGGPRGQGYLGGSYNEQF
>TRBV28|TRBJ2-7
ASSDRERPYEQY
>TRBV7-9|TRBJ1-2
ASSLAQAGGYT
>TRBV21-1|TRBJ1-1
ASSKDHRVATEAF
>TRBV7-2|TRBJ2-1
ASSFSNEQF
>TRBV30|TRBJ1-6
AWSQDNSPLH
>TRBV30|TRBJ1-1
ALTVGGDTEAF
>TRBV11-2|TRBJ1-1
ASSLERGRNTEAF
>TRBV7-2|TRBJ1-5
ASSLVPGNGQPQH
>TRBV30|TRBJ1-2
AWGITGDGYT
>TRBV5-6|TRBJ2-7
ASSSPGGQQY
>TRBV7-9|TRBJ1-4
ASSLAPVGVGEKLF
>TRBV6-5|TRBJ1-2
ASSRAGTGHGYT
>TRBV14|TRBJ2-3
ASSGHPTDTQY
>TRBV28|TRBJ2-2
ASSLLAGGPRTGELF
>TRBV10-2|TRBJ2-7
ASSDMSGGTTNYEQY
>TRBV5-1|TRBJ1-1
ASSLARDTEAF
>TRBV11-3|TRBJ2-2
ASSFPGLAGVNTGELF
>TRBV12-5|TRBJ1-2
ASGLMGGPEKGYT
>TRBV19|TRBJ2-7
ATGWTYEQY
>TRBV18|TRBJ1-1
ASSQYGTGNTEAF
>TRBV9|TRBJ1-6
ASSAGQHSYNSPLH
>TRBV7-7|TRBJ2-5
ASSLGQGGQETQY
>TRBV3-1/TRBV3-2|TRBJ2-7
ASSLLPGGAWEQY
>TRBV3-1/TRBV3-2|TRBJ1-2
ASSLPGQGVYGYT